The 22 T cell receptor beta chains below were found in one sample sequenced in a study of cytomegalovirus exposure and HLA in healthy donors. PCR involved 60 Vbeta and 13 Jbeta primers. Data came from immunoSEQ multiplex PCR; TCRdb stores just in-frame clones and leaves some out. The sample has about 190,000 clones, around four fifths seen once; the top ten hold approximately 1.8%. The sequencing input was PBMCs. Every receptor here comes from a man aged 35-49 years in good health and CMV-seropositive.

V gene TRBV4-1 combines with J gene TRBJ2-7; 7 nucleotides match TRBD2. The germline V gene encodes CDR1 MGHRA and CDR2 YSYEKL. CDR3 length equals 14 residues. J gave up 4 bases and V 0 bases, and 3 bases lay outside the gene matches. CDR3 protein: CASSQEERGYEQYF. CDR3 bases: TGCGCCAGCAGCCAAGAGGAGCGGGGATACGAGCAGTACTTC.

This chain connects TRBV27 to TRBJ2-7, with D perhaps TRBD2 (6 bases). V was shortened by 5 bases and J by 6 bases, with 17 bases between the two germline ends. The CDR3 consists of 14 residues. Looked up from germline, CDR1 is MNHEY and CDR2 is SMNVEV (reference sequence). The CDR3: CASSPGGEDPEQYF. CDR3 coding DNA: TGTGCCAGCAGTCCCGGGGGAGAGGATCCCGAGCAGTACTTC.

The CDR3, as DNA: TGTGCCAGCAGTTTATTTCCGGGATCAACTAATGAAAAACTGTTTTTT. Translation: CASSLFPGSTNEKLFF. The V gene is TRBV28, the J gene TRBJ1-4; D unclear. Trimming took 1 base from V and 0 from J, leaving 9 bases between them. The CDR3 has 16 amino acids. Germline assignment: CDR1 MDHEN and CDR2 SYDVKM. Filled out from reference TRBV28 and TRBJ1-4, the complete variable domain reads DVKVTQSSRYLVKRTGEKVFLECVQDMDHENMFWYRQDPGLGLRLIYFSYDVKMKEKGDIPEGYSVSREKKERFSLILESASTNQTSMYLCASSLFPGSTNEKLFFGSGTQLSVL.

The CDR3 here is CASSRPRGHSYEQYF. The DNA of the CDR3 is TGTGCCAGCAGCAGACCCCGGGGTCACTCCTACGAGCAGTACTTC. The V and J genes are TRBV5-7 and TRBJ2-7, with D perhaps TRBD2 (5 bases). TRBV5-7 is an ORF, with its function uncertain. V lost 4 bases and J lost 0, with 14 bases in between. The CDR3 totals 15 residues.

CDR3 nucleotides: TGCAGCGTTGAAGGGCCAAGCGGGTCGGGCATTCAGTACTTC. Protein: CSVEGPSGSGIQYF. This sequence joins TRBV29-1 and TRBJ2-4; D is possibly TRBD2 (6 bases). This CDR3 comprises 14 residues. Germline V gene data show CDR1 as SQVTM and CDR2 as ANQGSEA. V was trimmed by 1 base and J by 9 bases, leaving 16 bases between them. Supplemented by reference TRBV29-1 and TRBJ2-4, the full variable domain reads SAVISQKPSRDICQRGTSLTIQCQVDSQVTMMFWYRQQPGQSLTLIATANQGSEATYESGFVIDKFPISRPNLTFSTLTVSNMSPEDSSIYLCSVEGPSGSGIQYFGAGTRLSVL.

This chain joins TRBV7-9 and TRBJ2-7, with D tentatively TRBD1 (6 bases). CDR1 and CDR2 from the germline V gene are SEHNR and FQNEAQ (reference sequence). Trimming shortened V by 7 bases and J by 2 bases, and 15 bases separated the two germline ends. The CDR3 sequence is 14 residues long. The DNA of the CDR3 is TGTGCCAGCACCCGCCGGACAGTCCCCTACGAGCAGTACTTC. Translating it yields CASTRRTVPYEQYF. Together with reference TRBV7-9 and TRBJ2-7, the CDR3 gives the full variable domain: DTGVSQNPRHKITKRGQNVTFRCDPISEHNRLYWYRQTLGQGPEFLTYFQNEAQLEKSRLLSDRFSAERPKGSFSTLEIQRTEQGDSAMYLCASTRRTVPYEQYFGPGTRLTVT.

The chain is built from TRBV29-1 and TRBJ2-3; possibly TRBD2 for D (5 bases). The V and J ends lost 7 bases and 0 bases respectively, with 17 bases between them. Germline CDR1 SQVTM, CDR2 ANQGSEA. The CDR3 extends over 15 amino acids. The CDR3 loop reads CSDRGSQASTDTQYF. The CDR3, as DNA: TGCAGCGACCGAGGGTCACAAGCGAGCACAGATACGCAGTATTTT.

This clone was detected only once. V gene TRBV7-2 combines with J gene TRBJ2-7; D is perhaps TRBD2 (5 bases). Trimming cost V 5 bases and J 1 base, with 15 bases left between them. Looked up from germline, CDR1 is SGHTA and CDR2 is FQGNSA. This CDR3 has 15 residues. The CDR3 sequence: CASSRRAGLSYEQYF. For the CDR3, the DNA is TGTGCCAGCAGCCGTCGGGCGGGTCTGTCCTACGAGCAGTACTTC.

This sequence joins TRBV30 and TRBJ1-6; TRBD1 aligns across 8 bases. Germline V gene data show CDR1 as GTSNPN and CDR2 as SVGIG (reference sequence). The CDR3 loop spans 13 amino acids. Trimming took 4 bases from V and 6 from J; bases not matched to a gene: 2. The CDR3 region has the DNA TGTGCCTGGATGACAGGGGCTAATTCACCCCTCCACTTT. Translated: CAWMTGANSPLHF.

The V and J genes are TRBV28 and TRBJ1-5, with TRBD1 as a possible D gene (5 bases). V was cut by 4 bases and J by 4 bases, with 14 bases left in between. CDR1 and CDR2 (germline): MDHEN, SYDVKM. The CDR3 has 15 amino acids. Written as DNA, the CDR3 is TGTGCCAGCAGTTCACCGGGACTGATTAATCAGCCCCAGCATTTT. This gives the protein CASSSPGLINQPQHF.

This chain links TRBV5-6 with TRBJ2-5, with TRBD1 matching 7 bases. This CDR3 region has 14 residues. Germline-derived CDR1 and CDR2 are SGHDT and YYEEEE. After removal of 5 bases from V and 5 bases from J, the junction contained 9 bases not matched to a gene. This CDR3 is CASRSTGSIETQYF. The CDR3 region has the DNA TGTGCCAGCAGGTCGACAGGGAGCATCGAGACCCAGTACTTC.

The rearrangement joins TRBV9 to TRBJ2-7; TRBD2 matches 7 bases. CDR1 is SGDLS, CDR2 YYNGEE, per germline. The V segment lost 4 bases and the J segment 2 bases; nucleotides outside the gene matches: 9. The CDR3 length is 15 residues. Written as DNA, the CDR3 is TGTGCCAGCAGCCTCCGGGGTAGCGGGCCCTACGAGCAGTACTTC. This codes for CASSLRGSGPYEQYF.

As for this clone: This specimen includes other DNA sequences encoding the same CDR3. V gene TRBV28 combines with J gene TRBJ2-7; 11 nucleotides agree with TRBD1. The J segment lost 7 bases and the V segment lost 8 bases, leaving 13 bases of the junction unmatched. Germline loops: CDR1 MDHEN, CDR2 SYDVKM. This CDR3 is 15 amino acids long. The CDR3 region is CASAEPGQGAREQYF. CDR3 nucleotides: TGTGCCAGCGCGGAACCAGGACAGGGGGCTCGGGAGCAGTACTTC.

This chain connects TRBV5-1 to TRBJ1-3; D uncertain. In germline, CDR1 is SGHRS, CDR2 YFSETQ. This CDR3 has 14 residues. V lost 2 bases and J lost 8, with 14 bases in between. The CDR3 bases are TGCGCCAGCAGCTTAGCGGGGAGTAGGGACACCATATATTTT. Translating it yields CASSLAGSRDTIYF.

The rearrangement links TRBV9 to TRBJ1-2; weak D call: TRBD1 (5 bases). Germline lookup yields CDR1 SGDLS and CDR2 YYNGEE. The CDR3 has 14 amino acids. V was pared by 0 bases and J by 3 bases, with 9 bases between. The CDR3 sequence is CASSVGPGDYGYTF. The CDR3 DNA reads as TGTGCCAGCAGCGTAGGGCCGGGGGACTATGGCTACACCTTC. The full variable domain, in which reference TRBV9 and TRBJ1-2 provide the parts outside the CDR3, is DSGVTQTPKHLITATGQRVTLRCSPRSGDLSVYWYQQSLDQGLQFLIQYYNGEERAKGNILERFSAQQFPDLHSELNLSSLELGDSALYFCASSVGPGDYGYTFGSGTRLTVV.

The chain uses TRBV9 and TRBJ1-1, with TRBD1 as a possible D gene (5 bases). Germline V gives CDR1 SGDLS, CDR2 YYNGEE. The CDR3 is made up of 14 amino acids. Trimming removed 0 bases from V and 7 bases from J, with 13 bases in between. In DNA, the CDR3 is TGTGCCAGCAGCGTAGCTACTATGGGGGGTGAAGCTTTCTTT. Translation: CASSVATMGGEAFF. The full variable domain, rest sourced from reference TRBV9 and TRBJ1-1, is DSGVTQTPKHLITATGQRVTLRCSPRSGDLSVYWYQQSLDQGLQFLIQYYNGEERAKGNILERFSAQQFPDLHSELNLSSLELGDSALYFCASSVATMGGEAFFGQGTRLTVV.

About this clone itself: Relative to the germline gene, one junction end is altered; a read error may explain this. Other DNA sequences in the sample encode the same CDR3. This sequence joins TRBV5-6 and TRBJ1-1, with D possibly TRBD1 on 6 matching bases. The CDR3 length is 15 residues. Germline CDR1 SGHDT, CDR2 YYEEEE. In nucleotides, the CDR3 is TGTGCCAGCAGCTTGGCGGGACACAAGAACACTGAGGCTTTCTTT. Protein: CASSLAGHKNTEAFF.

V usage is TRBV15 and J usage is TRBJ2-2; D possibly corresponds to TRBD1 (6 bases). The CDR3 extends over 15 amino acids. The V end lost 1 base, the J end lost 4 bases, and 10 bases lay between the germline ends. Germline V CDR1 and CDR2: LNHNV, YYDKDF (reference sequence). CDR3 sequence (DNA): TGTGCCACCAGCAGAGGGACAGCACTCACCGGGGAGCTGTTTTTT. Its translation is CATSRGTALTGELFF. Full variable domain (rest looked up from reference TRBV15 and TRBJ2-2): DAMVIQNPRYQVTQFGKPVTLSCSQTLNHNVMYWYQQKSSQAPKLLFHYYDKDFNNEADTPDNFQSRRPNTSFCFLDIRSPGLGDTAMYLCATSRGTALTGELFFGEGSRLTVL.

The chain combines TRBV6-5 with TRBJ1-4, with 9 bases matching TRBD1. Looked up from germline, CDR1 is MNHEY and CDR2 is SVGAGI. The CDR3 contains 16 residues. With V trimmed by 2 bases and J by 2 bases, 3 bases remained unmatched. The CDR3 loop is CASSYAGQGTNEKLFF. The CDR3 coding sequence is TGTGCCAGCAGTTACGCCGGACAGGGGACTAATGAAAAACTGTTTTTT.

This chain uses TRBV29-1 with TRBJ1-1; no firm D call. The germline V gene has CDR1 SQVTM and CDR2 ANQGSEA. Trimming stripped 3 bases from V and 4 bases from J, with 9 bases between. This CDR3 has 12 amino acids. CDR3 coding DNA: TGCAGCGTTGACCGACTCTCCACTGAAGCTTTCTTT. This codes for CSVDRLSTEAFF.

The DNA for the CDR3 is TGTGCCAGCAGTTTATCGGCGGGCACGGGTCAGCCCCAGCATTTT. Residues: CASSLSAGTGQPQHF. The chain links TRBV28 to TRBJ1-5; unclear D gene. Trimming stripped 1 base from V and 6 bases from J, with 13 bases between. Germline V lookup: CDR1 MDHEN, CDR2 SYDVKM. The CDR3 is 15 residues long.

This clone was picked up a small number of times. The V and J genes are TRBV13 and TRBJ2-1, with D uncertain. Germline CDR1 is PRHDT and CDR2 is FYEKMQ (reference sequence). The V end lost 1 base, the J end lost 9 bases, and 7 bases lay between the germline ends. The CDR3 totals 12 residues. In DNA form, the CDR3 reads TGTGCCAGCAGCTTAGTAGCAATTGAGCAGTTCTTC. It codes for CASSLVAIEQFF.